This T cell receptor beta chain was identified during a study of T cell responses to AZD1222 COVID-19 vaccine. On this clone: Its antigen is not known.

Broader study findings: Clonal diversity was possibly underestimated, and the donors were mostly white British, with more females.

TCRdb's copy holds only in-frame clones and misses some; the assay was immunoSEQ multiplex PCR. This table has fewer than 110,000 clones, about 90% appearing once. The sequences come from peripheral blood, collected 28 days after the second AZD1222 dose. The TCR sequence derives from an adult who received the AZD1222 COVID-19 vaccine.

This CDR3 reads CASSQKAGPYGYTF. The CDR3 nucleotides are TGTGCCAGCAGCCAAAAGGCAGGCCCCTATGGCTACACCTTC. V and J are TRBV3-1 (or the pseudogene TRBV3-2) and TRBJ1-2; the D is unclear. Germline V gene data show CDR1 as LGHDT and CDR2 as YNNKEL (reference sequence). There are 14 residues in the CDR3. Trimming left V 2 bases short and J 4 bases short, with 11 bases between.